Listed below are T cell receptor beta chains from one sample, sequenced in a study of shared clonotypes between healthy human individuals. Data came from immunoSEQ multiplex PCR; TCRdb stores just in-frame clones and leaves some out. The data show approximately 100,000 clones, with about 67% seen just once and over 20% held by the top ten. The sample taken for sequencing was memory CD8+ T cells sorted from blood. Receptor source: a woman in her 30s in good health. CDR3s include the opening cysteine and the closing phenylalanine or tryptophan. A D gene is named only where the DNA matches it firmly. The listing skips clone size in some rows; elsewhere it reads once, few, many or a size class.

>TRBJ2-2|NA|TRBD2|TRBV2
CASKGGRANTGELFF
TGTGCCAGCAAAGGCGGGAGGGCTAACACCGGGGAGCTGTTTTTT
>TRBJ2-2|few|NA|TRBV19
CASSGRVSHGELFF
TGTGCCAGTAGTGGCCGCGTTAGCCACGGGGAGCTGTTTTTT
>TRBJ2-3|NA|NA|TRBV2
CASSLADVRTDTQYF
TGTGCCAGCAGTTTAGCGGATGTTCGCACAGATACGCAGTATTTT
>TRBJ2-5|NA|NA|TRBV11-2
CASSLVAAVPVETQYF
TGTGCCAGCAGCTTAGTTGCAGCGGTACCCGTTGAGACCCAGTACTTC
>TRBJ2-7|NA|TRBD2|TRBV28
CASSFGDLFGLAWYEQYF
TGTGCCAGCAGTTTCGGGGACTTATTCGGACTAGCTTGGTACGAGCAGTACTTC
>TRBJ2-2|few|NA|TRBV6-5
CASRRTAENTGELFF
TGTGCCAGCAGAAGAACCGCGGAGAACACCGGGGAGCTGTTTTTT
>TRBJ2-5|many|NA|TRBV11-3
CASSLGDGHTETQYF
TGTGCCAGCAGCTTGGGGGACGGCCATACGGAGACCCAGTACTTC
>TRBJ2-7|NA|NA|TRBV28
CASSTPQGPYEQYF
TGTGCCAGCAGTACTCCCCAGGGTCCCTACGAGCAGTACTTC
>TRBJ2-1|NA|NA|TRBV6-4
CASSEASEGNEQFF
TGTGCCAGCAGTGAAGCTAGCGAGGGAAATGAGCAGTTCTTC
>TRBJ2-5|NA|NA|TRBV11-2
CASSLASGSGAQYF
TGTGCCAGCAGCTTAGCATCAGGGTCAGGAGCCCAGTACTTC
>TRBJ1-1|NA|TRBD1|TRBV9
CASSVSGGASEAFF
TGTGCCAGCAGCGTTTCAGGGGGCGCTTCTGAAGCTTTCTTT
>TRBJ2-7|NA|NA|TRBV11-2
CASSLLISPYEQYF
TGTGCCAGCAGCTTACTGATATCTCCCTACGAGCAGTACTTC
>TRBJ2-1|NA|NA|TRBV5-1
CASSFGGGGYNEQFF
TGCGCCAGCAGCTTCGGGGGAGGTGGGTACAATGAGCAGTTCTTC
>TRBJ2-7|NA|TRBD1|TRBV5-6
CASSLGQGAYEQYF
TGTGCCAGCAGCTTGGGACAGGGGGCGTACGAGCAGTACTTC
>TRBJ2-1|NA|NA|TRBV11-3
CASSLLDNEQFF
TGTGCCAGCAGCTTACTAGACAATGAGCAGTTCTTC
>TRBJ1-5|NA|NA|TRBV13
CASSQWGVSNQPQHF
TGTGCCAGCAGCCAGTGGGGGGTGAGCAATCAGCCCCAGCATTTT
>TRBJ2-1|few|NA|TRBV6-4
CASSDSSAPGEQFF
TGTGCCAGCAGTGATTCGTCCGCGCCGGGTGAGCAGTTCTTC
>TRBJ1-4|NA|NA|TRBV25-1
CASSPSKSSNEKLFF
TGTGCCAGCAGTCCATCAAAAAGCTCTAATGAAAAACTGTTTTTT
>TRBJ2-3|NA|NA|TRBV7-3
CASSPYLTDTQYF
TGTGCCAGCAGCCCGTACTTGACGGATACGCAGTATTTT
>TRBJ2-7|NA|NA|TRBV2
CASSVWGGGHYEQYF
TGTGCCAGCAGTGTATGGGGCGGGGGCCACTACGAGCAGTACTTC
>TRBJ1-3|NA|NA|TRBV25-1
CASSLEGNTIYF
TGTGCCAGCAGTCTCGAGGGAAACACCATATATTTT
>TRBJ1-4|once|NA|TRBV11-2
CASSLKSSGANEKLFF
TGTGCCAGCAGCTTAAAATCTTCAGGGGCTAATGAAAAACTGTTTTTT
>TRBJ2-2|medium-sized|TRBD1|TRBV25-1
CAISAAGGAGTGELFF
TGTGCCATCTCTGCCGCAGGGGGCGCTGGCACCGGGGAGCTGTTTTTT
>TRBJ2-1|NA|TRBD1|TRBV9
CASSARDRVGNEQFF
TGTGCCAGCAGCGCCCGGGACAGGGTCGGCAATGAGCAGTTCTTC
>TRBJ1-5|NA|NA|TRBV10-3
CATRVMGNQPQHF
TGTGCCACAAGGGTAATGGGCAATCAGCCCCAGCATTTT
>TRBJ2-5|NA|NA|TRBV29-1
CSVELVAGETQYF
TGCAGCGTTGAATTGGTGGCCGGGGAGACCCAGTACTTC
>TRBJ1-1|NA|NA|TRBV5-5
CASSVVTLTENTEAFF
TGTGCCAGCAGCGTCGTAACCCTGACAGAAAACACTGAAGCTTTCTTT
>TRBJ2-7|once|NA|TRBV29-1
CSVAPTMAYEQYF
TGCAGCGTCGCCCCGACGATGGCTTACGAGCAGTACTTC
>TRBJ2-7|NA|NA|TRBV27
CASSPSASYEQYF
TGTGCCAGCAGTCCTAGCGCGTCCTACGAGCAGTACTTC
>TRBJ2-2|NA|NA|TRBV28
CASSKLQVTANTGELFF
TGTGCCAGCAGCAAATTACAGGTTACCGCAAACACCGGGGAGCTGTTTTTT
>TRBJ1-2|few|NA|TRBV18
CASSPPQIQYGYTF
TGTGCCAGCTCACCACCCCAGATACAGTATGGCTACACCTTC
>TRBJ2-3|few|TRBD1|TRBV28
CASSLRTGRTDTQYF
TGTGCCAGCAGTTTACGGACAGGGCGCACAGATACGCAGTATTTT
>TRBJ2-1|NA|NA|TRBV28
CASSLLGYNEQFF
TGTGCCAGCAGTCTTTTAGGGTACAATGAGCAGTTCTTC
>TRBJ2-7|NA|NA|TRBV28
CASSLRVRKRDEQYF
TGTGCCAGCAGTTTAAGAGTACGGAAAAGGGACGAGCAGTACTTC
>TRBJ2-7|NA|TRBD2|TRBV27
CASSTVLAAGSYEQYF
TGTGCCAGCAGTACGGTACTAGCGGCTGGGAGCTACGAGCAGTACTTC
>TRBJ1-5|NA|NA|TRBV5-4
CASSLGWNQPQHF
TGTGCCAGCAGCTTGGGTTGGAATCAGCCCCAGCATTTT
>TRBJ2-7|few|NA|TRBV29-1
CSGTGLQSGEQYF
TGCAGCGGTACCGGGCTGCAGAGTGGAGAGCAGTACTTC
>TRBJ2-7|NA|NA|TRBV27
CASSTYEGVRVVEQYF
TGTGCCAGCTCCACCTATGAGGGGGTTAGGGTGGTCGAGCAGTACTTC
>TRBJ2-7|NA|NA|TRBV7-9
CASSDSRYEQYF
TGTGCCAGCAGCGACTCAAGATACGAGCAGTACTTC
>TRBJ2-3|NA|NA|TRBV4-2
CASSQGSLDIDTQYF
TGTGCCAGCAGCCAAGGGTCTCTAGATATCGATACGCAGTATTTT
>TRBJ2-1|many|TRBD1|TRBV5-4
CASSISGTDNEQFF
TGTGCCAGCAGCATTTCCGGGACAGATAATGAGCAGTTCTTC
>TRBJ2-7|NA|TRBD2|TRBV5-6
CASSLGLAQSSYEQYF
TGTGCCAGCAGCTTGGGACTAGCGCAAAGCTCCTACGAGCAGTACTTC
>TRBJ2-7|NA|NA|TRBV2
CASGYSLSYEQYF
TGTGCCAGCGGATACAGCCTTTCCTACGAGCAGTACTTC
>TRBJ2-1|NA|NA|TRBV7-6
CASSLRGPAAEQFF
TGTGCCAGCAGCTTAAGAGGACCAGCGGCTGAGCAGTTCTTC
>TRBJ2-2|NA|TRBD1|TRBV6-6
CASSYPDRRNTGELFF
TGTGCCAGCAGTTACCCGGACAGGAGGAACACCGGGGAGCTGTTTTTT
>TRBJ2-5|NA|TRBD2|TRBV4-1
CASSQVAGDQETQYF
TGCGCCAGCAGCCAAGTAGCGGGGGACCAAGAGACCCAGTACTTC
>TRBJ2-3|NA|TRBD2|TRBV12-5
CASAGTSGNTDTQYF
TGTGCTAGTGCCGGGACTAGCGGAAACACAGATACGCAGTATTTT
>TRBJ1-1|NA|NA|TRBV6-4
CASRKLMNTEAFF
TGTGCCAGCAGAAAACTAATGAACACTGAAGCTTTCTTT
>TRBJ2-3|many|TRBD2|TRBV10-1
CASSGAGETDTQYF
TGCGCCAGCAGTGGAGCGGGAGAAACAGATACGCAGTATTTT
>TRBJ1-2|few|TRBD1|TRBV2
CASMRDRVRGYTF
TGTGCCAGCATGAGGGACAGGGTGCGTGGCTACACCTTC
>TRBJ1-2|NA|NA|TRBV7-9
CASSPPGGETYGYTF
TGTGCCAGCAGCCCGCCTGGGGGCGAAACATATGGCTACACCTTC
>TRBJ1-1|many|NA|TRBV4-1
CASSQGADEAFF
TGCGCCAGCAGCCAAGGGGCGGATGAAGCTTTCTTT
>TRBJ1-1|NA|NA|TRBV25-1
CASSGADPPTGNTEAFF
TGTGCCAGCAGTGGAGCGGACCCACCCACGGGGAACACTGAAGCTTTCTTT
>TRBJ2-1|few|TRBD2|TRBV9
CASSVTLADFYNEQFF
TGTGCCAGCAGCGTAACACTAGCGGACTTCTACAATGAGCAGTTCTTC
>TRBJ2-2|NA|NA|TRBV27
CASKSDGELFF
TGTGCCAGCAAAAGTGATGGGGAGCTGTTTTTT
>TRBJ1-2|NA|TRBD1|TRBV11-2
CASSLEGGVYGYTF
TGTGCCAGCAGCTTAGAAGGGGGCGTCTATGGCTACACCTTC
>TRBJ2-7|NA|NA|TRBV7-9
CASSLVGPYEQYF
TGTGCCAGCAGCTTAGTGGGCCCCTACGAGCAGTACTTC
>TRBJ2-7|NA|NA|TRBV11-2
CASSLADREQYF
TGTGCCAGCAGCTTAGCGGACAGAGAGCAGTACTTC
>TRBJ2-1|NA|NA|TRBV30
CAWSGGTSNEQFF
TGTGCCTGGAGTGGCGGGACAAGCAATGAGCAGTTCTTC
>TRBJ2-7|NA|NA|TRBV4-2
CASSQTDRSYYEQYF
TGTGCCAGCAGCCAAACCGACAGATCCTACTACGAGCAGTACTTC